This T cell receptor beta chain was observed in a study of control samples from healthy donors and cancer patients. CDR1 is SGDLS and CDR2 is YYNGEE in the germline V gene. This CDR3 is 13 amino acids long. Trimming left V 1 base short and J 3 bases short, with 7 bases between. The data were produced by immunoSEQ multiplex PCR, yet TCRdb's version contains in-frame clones alone and is incomplete. The sample records around 140,000 clones, 91% being singletons. The chain joins TRBV9 to TRBJ1-2; D is undetermined. Material for sequencing was blood. The clonotype originates from a man under 40 in good health. Here the CDR3 DNA reads TGTGCCAGCAGCGTACCCGGAGACTATGGCTACACCTTC. This gives the protein CASSVPGDYGYTF. The full variable domain, rest sourced from reference TRBV9 and TRBJ1-2, is DSGVTQTPKHLITATGQRVTLRCSPRSGDLSVYWYQQSLDQGLQFLIQYYNGEERAKGNILERFSAQQFPDLHSELNLSSLELGDSALYFCASSVPGDYGYTFGSGTRLTVV.